Presented here are 18 T cell receptor beta chains from one specimen sequenced in a study of post-analysis software for immune sequencing data. TCR beta libraries were prepared from cDNA with unique molecular identifiers. TCRdb ran MiXCR on the PCR reads and lists one entry per CDR3 protein. The repertoire includes almost 700,000 distinct CDR3 sequences, approximately 60% of them detected once, and around 11% sits in the top ten. The antigens of these receptors remain unknown. Study-wide points: With TRBV5-6, TRBV5-1 and TRBV20-1 included, 5 or 6 TRBV segments were more frequent in patients than in controls.

The specimen sequenced was blood. These receptors all stem from a girl aged 2 to 10 with multiple sclerosis.

The gene calls are TRBV6-6 and TRBJ2-4; TRBD2 agrees at 7 bases. This CDR3 spans 16 amino acids. Germline V gene sequence: CDR1 MNHNY, CDR2 SVGAGI (reference sequence). V gave up 4 bases and J gave up 0 bases; unmatched junction bases: 6. The CDR3 DNA is TGTGCCAGCAGTTGGGACTACCGCATAGCCAAAAACATTCAGTACTTC. Translation: CASSWDYRIAKNIQYF.

This sequence joins TRBV10-2 and TRBJ1-6; the D is unclear. Between the trimmed V and J ends, which lost 0 bases and 7 bases, there was a span of 22 bases. The germline V gene encodes CDR1 WSHSY and CDR2 SAAADI. The CDR3 consists of 19 residues. This CDR3 is CASSESKVGESPSNSPLHF. CDR3 in DNA: TGCGCCAGCAGTGAGTCGAAGGTCGGGGAATCCCCTTCGAATTCACCCCTCCACTTT.

The chain combines TRBV11-2 with TRBJ2-5, with a tentative D call TRBD1 (6 bases). Germline loops: CDR1 SGHAT, CDR2 FQNNGV. Trimming stripped 2 bases from V and 4 bases from J, with 11 bases between. The CDR3 is 14 amino acids. CDR3 protein: CASSLRQVPETQYF. The CDR3 region has the DNA TGTGCCAGCAGCTTACGACAGGTCCCAGAGACCCAGTACTTC.

This sequence joins TRBV12-3 or TRBV12-4 and TRBJ2-3; 8 nucleotides match TRBD2. CDR3 length equals 17 residues. The trim removed 5 bases at V and 3 bases at J, leaving 13 bases unmatched. The CDR3 DNA is TGTGCCAGCAGTCCCATCTCCCCGGGACTAGTGACAGATACGCAGTATTTT. It yields the protein CASSPISPGLVTDTQYF.

Regarding this clonotype: At one of its ends the junction is not consistent with the germline gene, which may arise from a read error. The gene calls are TRBV29-1 and TRBJ2-3; possibly TRBD1 or TRBD2 for D (5 bases each). This CDR3 has 14 residues. Germline V gene data show CDR1 as SQVTM and CDR2 as ANQGSEA. CDR3 sequence (DNA): TGCAGCGTTCAAGAGGGGAGCTGGACAGATACGCAGTATTTT. It specifies CSVQEGSWTDTQYF.

This clonotype showed up just a few times. The V and J genes are TRBV7-7 and TRBJ2-5, with D maybe TRBD2 (6 bases). CDR1 and CDR2 (germline): SSHAT, FNYEAQ (reference sequence). This CDR3 has 14 residues. Trimming removed 4 bases at V and 1 base at J, with 10 bases between. CDR3 DNA: TGTGCCAGCAGCTCCCGGGACTTCCAAGAGACCCAGTACTTC. Translated: CASSSRDFQETQYF.

The chain has TRBV3-1 and TRBJ2-5; D is undetermined. CDR1 and CDR2 from the germline V gene are LGHDT and YNNKEL (reference sequence). The V and J ends lost 4 bases and 2 bases respectively, with 17 bases between them. This CDR3 region has 16 residues. The CDR3 DNA sequence: TGTGCCAGCAGCCCTAGATGGCCTAATTCACAAGAGACCCAGTACTTC. Amino acids: CASSPRWPNSQETQYF.

This rearrangement joins TRBV20-1 to TRBJ2-7; D is perhaps TRBD2 (6 bases). TRBJ2-5 explains the end of the DNA better; the J call may be wrong. CDR1 is DFQATT and CDR2 is SNEGSKA in the germline V gene (reference sequence). The CDR3 has 13 residues. CDR3 in amino acids: CSASLGGWETQYF. For the CDR3, the DNA is TGCAGTGCTAGTCTCGGGGGTTGGGAGACCCAGTACTTC.

This clonotype was picked up one time. The rearrangement uses TRBV27 and TRBJ1-1, with 8 positions matching TRBD1. CDR1 is MNHEY, CDR2 SMNVEV, per germline (reference sequence). J was trimmed by 3 bases and V by 5 bases; bases with no gene match: 5. This CDR3 region has 14 residues. CDR3 DNA: TGTGCCAGCAGTCCCGGGACAGGCCACACTGAAGCTTTCTTT. Amino acid sequence: CASSPGTGHTEAFF.

The chain couples TRBV4-2 to TRBJ2-3; D gene ambiguous. Trimming left V 0 bases short and J 6 bases short, with 4 bases between. Germline loops: CDR1 LGHNA, CDR2 YNFKEQ. The CDR3 has 12 amino acids. Here the CDR3 DNA reads TGTGCCAGCAGCCAAGATTCCGATACGCAGTATTTT. It specifies CASSQDSDTQYF.

The chain employs TRBV2 and TRBJ2-5, with D possibly TRBD2 on 5 matching bases. V lost 7 bases and J 5 bases, leaving 14 bases between the germline ends. The CDR3 consists of 13 residues. Germline V CDR1 and CDR2: SNHLY, FYNNEI. The CDR3 region has the DNA TGTGCCAGCAATCCCACGAGGGAGGAGACCCAGTACTTC. It is translated as CASNPTREETQYF.

The chain carries TRBV7-9 and TRBJ1-2; the D gene is possibly TRBD1 (6 bases). The V end lost 5 bases, the J end lost 4 bases, and 20 bases lay between the germline ends. The CDR3 contains 16 residues. Per germline, CDR1 SEHNR and CDR2 FQNEAQ (reference sequence). In DNA, the CDR3 is TGTGCCAGCAGCGAACAGAACCGGGGGCCCTTCTATGGCTACACCTTC. Translating gives CASSEQNRGPFYGYTF.

The chain joins TRBV20-1 to TRBJ1-2, with 8 bases identical to TRBD1. Germline V gene lookup returns CDR1 DFQATT and CDR2 SNEGSKA (reference sequence). V shed 5 bases and J 6 bases; nucleotides not matched to a gene: 8. The CDR3 extends over 13 amino acids. The CDR3 loop is CSALRDRIDGYTF. In DNA, the CDR3 is TGCAGTGCTCTCCGGGACAGGATAGATGGCTACACCTTC.

The chain employs TRBV25-1 and TRBJ2-7, with 7 bases lining up with TRBD1. With the DNA end fitting TRBJ2-5 better, the J assignment may be wrong. Germline values: CDR1 MGHDK, CDR2 SYGVNS. The CDR3 is 13 amino acids. The DNA for the CDR3 is TGTGCCAGCAGTGACCAGGGGGAAGAGACCCAGTACTTC. Protein sequence: CASSDQGEETQYF.

The chain employs TRBV20-1 and TRBJ2-7; TRBD2 matches at 13 bases. This CDR3 spans 15 amino acids. In germline, CDR1 is DFQATT, CDR2 SNEGSKA (reference sequence). Trimming at V came to 6 bases and at J to 2 bases, leaving 7 bases not matched to a gene. CDR3 residues: CSAEPGTSGTYEQYF. The DNA for the CDR3 is TGCAGTGCAGAGCCCGGGACTAGCGGGACCTACGAGCAGTACTTC.

This clonotype has a handful of counts. The chain has TRBV5-1 and TRBJ1-1; possible D gene TRBD1, 6 bases. The ends were cut back, 0 bases at V and 3 bases at J, with 9 bases in the middle. Germline loops: CDR1 SGHRS, CDR2 YFSETQ. There are 14 residues in the CDR3. Written as DNA, the CDR3 is TGCGCCAGCAGCTTGGGACAGGATTACACTGAAGCTTTCTTT. Translating it yields CASSLGQDYTEAFF.

The V call is TRBV12-3 or TRBV12-4, the J call TRBJ1-5; D unresolved. Between the trimmed V and J ends, which lost 2 bases and 3 bases, there was a span of 17 bases. CDR3 size: 17 residues. The CDR3 loop is CASSLNLGVENNQPQHF. The DNA of the CDR3 is TGTGCCAGCAGTTTAAATCTCGGGGTAGAGAACAATCAGCCCCAGCATTTT.

The chain employs TRBV5-1 and TRBJ2-1; 10 bases are shared with TRBD2. The ends lost 4 bases at V and 7 bases at J; junction bases unmatched: 17. Germline V gene lookup returns CDR1 SGHRS and CDR2 YFSETQ. There are 18 residues in the CDR3. The CDR3 DNA reads TGCGCCAGCAGCACCCCCGGGACTACTAGCGGGAACGATAATGAGCAGTTCTTC. Its protein product is CASSTPGTTSGNDNEQFF.